This record looks at one TCR beta chain sequence and its context. The sample comes from a study of blood T cell repertoires in COVID-19. Sequencing was performed with immunoSEQ multiplex PCR; in TCRdb, only in-frame clones are kept and a portion is missing. The sample has about 230,000 clones, around 80% seen once; the top ten hold roughly 1.4%. The material sequenced was peripheral blood. The receptor was isolated from a woman between 40 and 55 years old who had recovered from COVID-19.

The DNA of the CDR3 is TGTGCCAGCAGCTTAGAGCCCGGGACAGGGAACGAGCAGTACTTC. It yields the protein CASSLEPGTGNEQYF. The gene calls are TRBV11-2 and TRBJ2-7; TRBD1 agrees at 9 bases. CDR3 length: 15 amino acids. The V gene end was trimmed by 0 bases and the J gene end by 5 bases; junction bases not matched to a gene: 5. The germline V gene has CDR1 SGHAT and CDR2 FQNNGV. Using reference TRBV11-2 and TRBJ2-7 for the parts outside the CDR3, the full variable domain is EAGVAQSPRYKIIEKRQSVAFWCNPISGHATLYWYQQILGQGPKLLIQFQNNGVVDDSQLPKDRFSAERLKGVDSTLKIQPAKLEDSAVYLCASSLEPGTGNEQYFGPGTRLTVT.